This T cell receptor (beta chain) was documented in a study of T-cell reconstitution after alpha-beta-depleted transplantation in children. Unique molecular identifiers were built into the TCRbeta library. A single record per CDR3 protein comes from TCRdb applying MiXCR to the PCR reads. This table holds 500,000 or so distinct CDR3 sequences, about 30% found once. The CDR3 spans 14 residues. The sample consisted of PBMCs from the stem cell graft donor, taken from the stem cell graft. The clonotype originates from a human donor who donated a stem cell graft to a child with aplastic anemia. The chain recombines TRBV21-1 with TRBJ2-7; the D call TRBD1 from the table was never checked on the DNA. TRBV21-1 counts as a pseudogene. This chain's CDR3 is CASSRDRGGDEQYF. The CDR3 nucleotides are TGTGCCAGCAGCCGGGACAGGGGAGGGGACGAGCAGTACTTC.